A single sample gave rise to the 10 T cell receptor beta chains below, sequenced in a study of regulatory T cells in long-lasting Graves disease. TCR beta libraries were built with iRepertoire HTBI primers and Arm-PCR of CDR3 regions. Each CDR3 protein gets one entry after TCRdb re-called the multiplex PCR reads with MiXCR. Here the sample spans 350,000 to 450,000 distinct CDR3 sequences, approximately 10% being singletons. Time point in this sample: newly diagnosed GD, antithyroid drugs for less than 3 months. RNA from PBMCs was the source of the TCR library. This sample also appeared in a second study, on T cells in Graves' hyperthyroidism and ophthalmopathy.

Sequencing used peripheral blood mononuclear cells (PBMCs), obtained at new diagnosis, from a patient treated with antithyroid drugs. The receptors originated from a young woman with Graves disease.

This clonotype was observed at least ten times. The chain uses TRBV28 and TRBJ2-1; TRBD2 matches 14 bases. V dropped 6 bases and J dropped 8; count of bases not matched to a gene: 3. This CDR3 comprises 14 residues. CDR1 and CDR2 (germline): MDHEN, SYDVKM. The chain's CDR3 is CASRGTSGSHEQFF. Written as DNA, the CDR3 is TGTGCCAGCAGGGGGACTAGCGGGAGCCATGAGCAGTTCTTC.

At least ten counts were recorded for this clonotype. The chain has TRBV3-1 and TRBJ2-3; D gene ambiguous. This CDR3 region has 14 residues. Germline V CDR1 and CDR2: LGHDT, YNNKEL (reference sequence). The ends were cut back, 1 base at V and 5 bases at J, with 10 bases in the middle. CDR3 amino acids: CASSQVYWGDTQYF. The CDR3 region has the DNA TGTGCCAGCAGCCAAGTCTACTGGGGAGATACGCAGTATTTT.

Notes on this clonotype: It differs at one base from a far larger clone, so likely a read error. The gene calls are TRBV6-5 and TRBJ1-6, with D unclear. Germline CDR1 reads MNHEY; CDR2 reads SVGAGI. The CDR3 has 13 residues. The CDR3 protein is CAGSLSGGSPLHF. CDR3 nucleotides: TGTGCCGGCAGTTTATCAGGCGGTTCACCCCTCCACTTT.

This clonotype was found many times. In nucleotides, the CDR3 is TGTGCCAGCAGACGGAGCGATATTACCTACGAGCAGTACTTC. Its protein product is CASRRSDITYEQYF. This chain uses TRBV2 with TRBJ2-7; no definite D call. Germline loops: CDR1 SNHLY, CDR2 FYNNEI. The CDR3 covers 14 residues. Trimming removed 6 bases from V and 2 bases from J, with 14 bases in between.

The gene calls are TRBV5-6 and TRBJ2-7; D unresolved. Germline CDR1 and CDR2: SGHDT and YYEEEE. V gave up 1 base and J gave up 2 bases, with 10 bases separating them. The CDR3 runs to 14 residues. The CDR3 DNA is TGTGCCAGCAGCTTGCCCGGAAACCCCTACGAGCAGTACTTC. Encoded protein: CASSLPGNPYEQYF.

This clonotype was seen many times. The chain links TRBV5-1 to TRBJ1-1; 10 bases agree with TRBD1. This CDR3 contains 18 residues. CDR1 is SGHRS, CDR2 YFSETQ, per germline. With V trimmed by 4 bases and J by 0 bases, 12 bases remained unmatched. The chain's CDR3 is CASSRGQGGNLMNTEAFF. As DNA, the CDR3 is TGCGCCAGCAGCCGCGGACAGGGGGGGAATCTCATGAACACTGAAGCTTTCTTT.

The CDR3 region has the DNA TGCGCCAGCAGCCAAGATCTGGGGAGGGAGACCCAGTACTTC. Amino acid sequence: CASSQDLGRETQYF. The V call is TRBV4-3, the J call TRBJ2-5; TRBD2 is a possible D gene (6 bases). Germline V lookup: CDR1 LGHNA, CDR2 YSLEER. V was clipped by 0 bases and J by 5 bases, with 10 bases between them. CDR3 length: 14 residues.

On this clonotype itself: One end of the junction does not line up with germline, which may come from a read error. The chain carries TRBV6-1 and TRBJ1-5, with D unclear. The CDR3 runs to 14 residues. CDR1 is MNHNS, CDR2 SASEGT, per germline. CDR3 amino acids: CATSVESSNQPQHF. DNA for the CDR3: TGTGCCACCAGTGTGGAGTCTAGCAATCAGCCCCAGCATTTT.

This clonotype was counted between two and nine times. This chain uses TRBV7-2 with TRBJ1-3; the D gene is possibly TRBD1 (6 bases). Looked up from germline, CDR1 is SGHTA and CDR2 is FQGNSA. The V end lost 5 bases, the J end lost 1 base, and 9 bases lay between the germline ends. The CDR3 loop spans 14 amino acids. The CDR3 sequence: CASSNRVSGNTIYF. The DNA of the CDR3 is TGTGCCAGCAGCAACAGGGTTTCTGGAAACACCATATATTTT.

Ten or more counts support this clonotype. The gene calls are TRBV27 and TRBJ2-5; 8 bases map to TRBD1. Per the germline V gene, CDR1 is MNHEY and CDR2 is SMNVEV (reference sequence). The CDR3 length is 16 residues. V dropped 5 bases and J dropped 4; count of bases not matched to a gene: 12. The CDR3 sequence is CASSLGTGGLRETQYF. In nucleotides, the CDR3 is TGTGCCAGCAGTCTCGGGACAGGAGGTCTGCGAGAGACCCAGTACTTC.